The next 5 T cell receptor beta chains were all read from a single sample in a study of post-analysis software for immune sequencing data. General observations from the study: Roughly 5 TRBV segments were significantly more frequent in patients than in controls. TRBV5-6, TRBV5-1 and TRBV20-1 were among these segments.

Their antigens are not known. Unique molecular identifiers were present in the TCR beta cDNA libraries. TCRdb ran MiXCR on the PCR reads and lists one entry per CDR3 protein. The data show about 500,000 distinct CDR3 sequences, around 40% seen once. Input material: blood. Every receptor here comes from a girl aged 10-17 years with multiple sclerosis.

The V and J genes are TRBV6-6 and TRBJ1-6; no clear D gene. Germline values: CDR1 MNHNY, CDR2 SVGAGI (reference sequence). The V end lost 1 base, the J end lost 0 bases, and 7 bases lay between the germline ends. The CDR3 runs to 16 residues. The CDR3 DNA reads TGTGCCAGCAGTTACTACAGCCTCTCCTATAATTCACCCCTCCACTTT. Residues: CASSYYSLSYNSPLHF.

The chain employs TRBV12-3 or TRBV12-4 and TRBJ1-5; D gene uncertain. The CDR3 runs 14 residues. The V and J ends lost 6 bases and 2 bases respectively, with 11 bases between them. The CDR3 protein is CASSDSWRNQPQHF. CDR3 in DNA: TGTGCCAGCAGCGATAGTTGGCGCAATCAGCCCCAGCATTTT.

This clonotype turned up a few times. The chain combines TRBV18 with TRBJ2-5; tentatively, D is TRBD1 (6 bases). Germline CDR1 and CDR2: KGHSH and LQKENI. The CDR3 extends over 12 amino acids. Trimming stripped 6 bases from V and 5 bases from J, with 10 bases between. DNA for the CDR3: TGTGCCAGCTCTGACACAGGGGAGACCCAGTACTTC. Its protein product is CASSDTGETQYF.

The J gene is TRBJ2-3, the V gene TRBV29-1; D might be TRBD1 (6 bases). The CDR3 length is 14 residues. Germline V CDR1 and CDR2: SQVTM, ANQGSEA. Trimming pared 6 bases from V and 6 bases from J, leaving 19 bases between. Here the CDR3 reads CSVVTGYSTDTQYF. CDR3 nucleotides: TGCAGCGTGGTTACAGGGTATAGTACGGATACGCAGTATTTT.

This clonotype has only a few counts. V and J are TRBV20-1 and TRBJ1-5, with D unclear. The germline V gene encodes CDR1 DFQATT and CDR2 SNEGSKA (reference sequence). V gave up 7 bases and J gave up 1 base, with 14 bases separating them. This CDR3 comprises 14 residues. The CDR3 sequence is CSGERAASNQPQHF. CDR3 bases: TGCAGTGGGGAAAGAGCGGCCAGCAATCAGCCCCAGCATTTT.